The 5 T cell receptor beta chains presented below share a single source sample, sequenced in a study of control samples from healthy donors and cancer patients. Profiling relied on immunoSEQ multiplex PCR, and the TCRdb table lists in-frame clones only, not all of them. The data contain about 97,000 clones, around 89% of them singletons. Sequences were obtained from blood. The receptors stem from a young man in good health.

The chain has TRBV5-1 and TRBJ2-1, with a weak D call TRBD1 (6 bases). V lost 2 bases, J lost 9 bases, and 21 bases lay in between. The length of the CDR3 is 16 residues. From germline, CDR1 is SGHRS and CDR2 YFSETQ. CDR3 bases: TGCGCCAGCAGCTTATCCCCAGGGGTTTATTCGTCTGAGCAGTTCTTC. This encodes CASSLSPGVYSSEQFF.

CDR3 region: CASREQGAGNIQYF. In DNA form, the CDR3 reads TGTGCCAGCAGGGAACAGGGGGCGGGAAACATTCAGTACTTC. V gene TRBV7-9 combines with J gene TRBJ2-4; 9 bases line up with TRBD1. V trimming: 6 bases; J trimming: 6 bases; junction bases outside the gene matches: 6. Germline lookup yields CDR1 SEHNR and CDR2 FQNEAQ (reference sequence). This CDR3 contains 14 residues.

The chain links TRBV29-1 to TRBJ2-3, with 7 bases matching TRBD1. The V segment lost 0 bases and the J segment 1 base; nucleotides outside the gene matches: 10. CDR3 size: 17 residues. Germline-derived CDR1 and CDR2 are SQVTM and ANQGSEA. In nucleotides, the CDR3 is TGCAGCGTTGAAGACGGGGCAGACAGGGAAGGCACAGATACGCAGTATTTT. This translates into CSVEDGADREGTDTQYF.

This rearrangement joins TRBV5-4 to TRBJ2-2, with TRBD1 matching over 7 bases. Germline V CDR1 and CDR2: SGHNT, YYREEE (reference sequence). The CDR3 length is 14 residues. Trimming removed 1 base from V and 5 bases from J; junction bases left unmatched: 2. The CDR3 is CASSLQQGTGELFF. The CDR3 DNA reads TGTGCCAGCAGCTTGCAACAGGGGACCGGGGAGCTGTTTTTT.

The chain recombines TRBV11-2 with TRBJ2-1; weak D call: TRBD2 (5 bases). There are 13 residues in the CDR3. CDR1 and CDR2 (germline): SGHAT, FQNNGV. V was trimmed by 2 bases and J by 7 bases, leaving 9 bases between them. The CDR3, as DNA: TGTGCCAGCAGCTTATTAAGGAGGAATGAGCAGTTCTTC. This codes for CASSLLRRNEQFF.